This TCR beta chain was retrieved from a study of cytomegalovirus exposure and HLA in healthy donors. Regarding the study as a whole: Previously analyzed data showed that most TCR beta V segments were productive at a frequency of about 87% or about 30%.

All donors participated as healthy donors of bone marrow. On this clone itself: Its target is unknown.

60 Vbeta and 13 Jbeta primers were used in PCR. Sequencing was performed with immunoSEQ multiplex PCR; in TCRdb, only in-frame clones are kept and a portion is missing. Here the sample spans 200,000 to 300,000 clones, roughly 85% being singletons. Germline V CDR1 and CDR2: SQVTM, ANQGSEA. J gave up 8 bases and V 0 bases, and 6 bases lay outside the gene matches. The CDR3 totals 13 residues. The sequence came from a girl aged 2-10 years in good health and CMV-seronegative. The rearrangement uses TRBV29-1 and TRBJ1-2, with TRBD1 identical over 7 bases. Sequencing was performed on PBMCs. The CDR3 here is CSVEEQGFWGYTF. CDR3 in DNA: TGCAGCGTTGAAGAACAGGGGTTTTGGGGCTACACCTTC. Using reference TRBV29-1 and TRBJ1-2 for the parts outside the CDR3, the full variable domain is SAVISQKPSRDICQRGTSLTIQCQVDSQVTMMFWYRQQPGQSLTLIATANQGSEATYESGFVIDKFPISRPNLTFSTLTVSNMSPEDSSIYLCSVEEQGFWGYTFGSGTRLTVV.